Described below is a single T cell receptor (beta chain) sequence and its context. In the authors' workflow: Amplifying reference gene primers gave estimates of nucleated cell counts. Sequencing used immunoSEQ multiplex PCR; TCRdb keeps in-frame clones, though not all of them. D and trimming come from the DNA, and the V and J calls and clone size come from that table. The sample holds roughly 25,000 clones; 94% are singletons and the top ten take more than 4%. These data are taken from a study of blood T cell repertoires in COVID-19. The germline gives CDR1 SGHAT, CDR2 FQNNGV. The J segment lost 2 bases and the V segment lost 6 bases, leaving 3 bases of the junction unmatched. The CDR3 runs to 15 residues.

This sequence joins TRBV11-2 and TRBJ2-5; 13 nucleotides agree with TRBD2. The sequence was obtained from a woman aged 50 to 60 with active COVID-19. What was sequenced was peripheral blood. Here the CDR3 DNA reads TGTGCCAGCAGTCGACTAGCGGGGGGACAAGAGACCCAGTACTTC. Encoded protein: CASSRLAGGQETQYF.